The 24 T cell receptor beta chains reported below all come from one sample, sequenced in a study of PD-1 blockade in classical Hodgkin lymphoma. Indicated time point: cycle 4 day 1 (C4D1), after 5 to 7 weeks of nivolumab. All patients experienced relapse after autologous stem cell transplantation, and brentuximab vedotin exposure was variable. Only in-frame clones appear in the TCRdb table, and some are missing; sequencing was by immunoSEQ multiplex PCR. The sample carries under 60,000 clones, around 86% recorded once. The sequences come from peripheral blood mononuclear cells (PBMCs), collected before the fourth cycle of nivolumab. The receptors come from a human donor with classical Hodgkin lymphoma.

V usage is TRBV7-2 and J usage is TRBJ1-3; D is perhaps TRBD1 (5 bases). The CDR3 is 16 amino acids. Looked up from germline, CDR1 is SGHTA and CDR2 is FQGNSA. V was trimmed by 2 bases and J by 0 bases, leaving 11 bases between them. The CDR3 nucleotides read TGTGCCAGCAGCTTAACGGGGACGGTCTCTGGAAACACCATATATTTT. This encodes CASSLTGTVSGNTIYF.

CDR3 amino acids: CASSSTEYEQYF. For the CDR3, the DNA is TGTGCCAGCAGCTCGACAGAGTACGAGCAGTACTTC. This sequence joins TRBV5-4 and TRBJ2-7; possibly TRBD1 for D (5 bases). V lost 3 bases and J lost 4, with 8 bases in between. In germline, CDR1 is SGHNT, CDR2 YYREEE (reference sequence). This CDR3 is 12 amino acids long.

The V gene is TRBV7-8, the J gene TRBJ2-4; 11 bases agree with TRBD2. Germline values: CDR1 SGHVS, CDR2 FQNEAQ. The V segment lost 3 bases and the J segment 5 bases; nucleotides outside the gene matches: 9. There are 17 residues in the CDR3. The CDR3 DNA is TGTGCCAGCAGCTTCTACTTTAGCGGGGGGGCCGAAAACATTCAGTACTTC. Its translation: CASSFYFSGGAENIQYF.

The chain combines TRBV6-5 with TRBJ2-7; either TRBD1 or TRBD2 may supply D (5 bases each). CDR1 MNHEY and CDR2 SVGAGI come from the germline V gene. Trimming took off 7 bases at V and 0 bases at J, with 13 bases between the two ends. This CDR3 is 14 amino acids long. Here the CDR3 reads CASKRDLYSYEQYF. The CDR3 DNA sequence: TGTGCCAGCAAACGGGACCTATACTCCTACGAGCAGTACTTC.

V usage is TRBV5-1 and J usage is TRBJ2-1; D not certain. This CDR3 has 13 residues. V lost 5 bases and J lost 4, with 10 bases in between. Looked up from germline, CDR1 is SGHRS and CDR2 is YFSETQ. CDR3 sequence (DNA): TGCGCCAGCAGGCCCTCCGGGTACAATGAGCAGTTCTTC. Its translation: CASRPSGYNEQFF.

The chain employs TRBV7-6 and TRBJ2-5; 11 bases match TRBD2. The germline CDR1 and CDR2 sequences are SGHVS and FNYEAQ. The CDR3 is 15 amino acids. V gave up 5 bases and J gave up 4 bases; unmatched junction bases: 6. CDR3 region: CASSPLTSGAETQYF. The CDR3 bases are TGTGCCAGCAGCCCCTTGACTAGCGGGGCAGAGACCCAGTACTTC.

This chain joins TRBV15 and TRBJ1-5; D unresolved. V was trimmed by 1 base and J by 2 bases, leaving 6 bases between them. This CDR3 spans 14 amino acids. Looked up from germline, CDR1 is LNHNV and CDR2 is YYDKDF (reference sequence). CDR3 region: CATSRGEGNQPQHF. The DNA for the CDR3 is TGTGCCACCAGCAGAGGAGAGGGCAATCAGCCCCAGCATTTT.

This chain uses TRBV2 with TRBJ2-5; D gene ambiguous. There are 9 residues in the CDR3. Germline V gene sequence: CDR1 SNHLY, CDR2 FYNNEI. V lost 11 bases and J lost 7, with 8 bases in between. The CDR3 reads CAASGTQYF. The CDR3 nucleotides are TGTGCCGCCTCAGGGACCCAGTACTTC.

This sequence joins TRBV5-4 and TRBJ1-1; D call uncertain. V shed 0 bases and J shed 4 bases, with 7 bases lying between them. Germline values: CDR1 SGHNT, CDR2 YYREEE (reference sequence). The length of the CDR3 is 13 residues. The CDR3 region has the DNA TGTGCCAGCAGCTTGGCCCCGGGCACTGAAGCTTTCTTT. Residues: CASSLAPGTEAFF.

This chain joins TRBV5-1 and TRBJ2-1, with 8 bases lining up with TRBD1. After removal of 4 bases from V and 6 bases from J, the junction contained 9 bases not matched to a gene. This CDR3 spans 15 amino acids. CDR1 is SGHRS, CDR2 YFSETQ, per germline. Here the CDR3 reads CASSAAGGAGNEQFF. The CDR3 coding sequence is TGCGCCAGCAGCGCCGCAGGGGGCGCGGGCAATGAGCAGTTCTTC.

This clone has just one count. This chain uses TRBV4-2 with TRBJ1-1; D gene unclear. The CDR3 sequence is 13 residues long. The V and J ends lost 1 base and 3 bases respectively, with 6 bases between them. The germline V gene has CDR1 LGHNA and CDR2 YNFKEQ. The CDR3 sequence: CASSQGRDTEAFF. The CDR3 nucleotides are TGTGCCAGCAGCCAAGGGAGGGACACTGAAGCTTTCTTT.

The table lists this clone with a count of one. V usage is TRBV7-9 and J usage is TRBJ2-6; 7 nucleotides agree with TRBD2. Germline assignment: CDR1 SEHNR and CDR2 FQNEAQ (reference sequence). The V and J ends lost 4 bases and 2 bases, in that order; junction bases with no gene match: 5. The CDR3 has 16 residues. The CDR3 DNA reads TGTGCCAGCAGCTACCAGGGAGGGCCTGGGGCCAACGTCCTGACTTTC. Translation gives CASSYQGGPGANVLTF.

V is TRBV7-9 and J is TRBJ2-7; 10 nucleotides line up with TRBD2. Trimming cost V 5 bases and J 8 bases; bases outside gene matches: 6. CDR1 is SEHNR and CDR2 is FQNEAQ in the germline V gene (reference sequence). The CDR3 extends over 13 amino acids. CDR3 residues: CASSGSSGRQQYF. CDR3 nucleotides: TGTGCCAGCAGCGGATCTAGCGGGAGACAGCAGTACTTC.

The CDR3 region is CASSSDRTSYEQYF. The DNA of the CDR3 is TGTGCCAGCAGTTCGGACAGGACCTCCTACGAGCAGTACTTC. The V gene is TRBV27, the J gene TRBJ2-7; 7 bases align to TRBD1. The CDR3 length is 14 residues. J was trimmed by 0 bases and V by 4 bases; bases with no gene match: 3. From germline, CDR1 is MNHEY and CDR2 SMNVEV (reference sequence).

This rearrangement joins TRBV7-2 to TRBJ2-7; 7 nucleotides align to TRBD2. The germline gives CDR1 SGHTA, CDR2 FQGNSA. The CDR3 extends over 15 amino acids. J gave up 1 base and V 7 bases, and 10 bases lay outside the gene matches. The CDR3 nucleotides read TGTGCCAGCACCCTTCACGGGAGGCTTTCCTACGAGCAGTACTTC. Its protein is CASTLHGRLSYEQYF.

CDR3 protein: CASSLGGGAMGGYTF. CDR3 nucleotide sequence: TGCGCCAGCAGCTTGGGCGGGGGCGCAATGGGTGGCTACACCTTC. This chain uses TRBV5-1 with TRBJ1-2, with D perhaps matching TRBD1 (6 bases). V was trimmed by 0 bases and J by 7 bases, leaving 16 bases between them. CDR1 is SGHRS, CDR2 YFSETQ, per germline. The CDR3 has 15 residues.

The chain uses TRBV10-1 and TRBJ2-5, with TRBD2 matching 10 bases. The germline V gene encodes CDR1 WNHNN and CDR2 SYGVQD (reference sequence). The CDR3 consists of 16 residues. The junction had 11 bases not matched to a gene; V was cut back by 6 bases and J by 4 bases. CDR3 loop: CASSAIAGGSRETQYF. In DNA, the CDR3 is TGCGCCAGCAGCGCAATAGCGGGAGGTTCCCGAGAGACCCAGTACTTC.

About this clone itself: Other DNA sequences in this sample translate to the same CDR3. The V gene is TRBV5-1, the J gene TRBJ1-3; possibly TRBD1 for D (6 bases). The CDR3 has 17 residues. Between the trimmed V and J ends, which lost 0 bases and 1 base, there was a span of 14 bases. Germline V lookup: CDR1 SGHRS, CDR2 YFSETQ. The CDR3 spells CASSLEAQGRSGNTIYF. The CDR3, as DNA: TGCGCCAGCAGCTTGGAGGCGCAGGGGAGGTCTGGAAACACCATATATTTT.

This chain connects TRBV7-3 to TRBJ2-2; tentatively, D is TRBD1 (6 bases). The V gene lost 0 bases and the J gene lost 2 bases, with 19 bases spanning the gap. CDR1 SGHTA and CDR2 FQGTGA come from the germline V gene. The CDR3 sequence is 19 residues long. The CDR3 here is CASSLTRGRGAPNTGELFF. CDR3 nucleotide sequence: TGTGCCAGCAGCTTAACTCGAGGCAGGGGTGCCCCTAACACCGGGGAGCTGTTTTTT.

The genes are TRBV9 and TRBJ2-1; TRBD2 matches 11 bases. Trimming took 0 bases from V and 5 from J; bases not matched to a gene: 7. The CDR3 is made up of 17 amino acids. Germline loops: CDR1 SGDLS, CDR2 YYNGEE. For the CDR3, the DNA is TGTGCCAGCAGCGTAGACACTAGCGGGGGAGATGACAATGAGCAGTTCTTC. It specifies CASSVDTSGGDDNEQFF.

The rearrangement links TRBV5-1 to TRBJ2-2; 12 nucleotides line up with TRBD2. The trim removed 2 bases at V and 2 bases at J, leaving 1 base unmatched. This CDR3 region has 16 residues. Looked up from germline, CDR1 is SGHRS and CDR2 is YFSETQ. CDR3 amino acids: CASSLLAGGNTGELFF. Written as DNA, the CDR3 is TGCGCCAGCAGCTTACTAGCGGGGGGAAACACCGGGGAGCTGTTTTTT.

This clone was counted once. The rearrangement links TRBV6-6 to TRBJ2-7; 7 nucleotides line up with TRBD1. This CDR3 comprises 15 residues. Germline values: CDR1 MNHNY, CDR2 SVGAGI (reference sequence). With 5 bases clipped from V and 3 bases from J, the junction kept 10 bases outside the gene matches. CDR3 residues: CASSDHRGSGYEQYF. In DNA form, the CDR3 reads TGTGCCAGCAGTGACCACAGGGGAAGTGGCTACGAGCAGTACTTC.

CDR3 in DNA: TGTGCCAGCAGCACTTCCGGGACAAACTACGAGCAGTACTTC. It codes for CASSTSGTNYEQYF. The V call is TRBV7-2, the J call TRBJ2-7; tentative D call: TRBD1 (6 bases). V dropped 5 bases and J dropped 3 bases, with 14 bases sitting between them. Germline CDR1 and CDR2: SGHTA and FQGNSA. CDR3 length: 14 amino acids.

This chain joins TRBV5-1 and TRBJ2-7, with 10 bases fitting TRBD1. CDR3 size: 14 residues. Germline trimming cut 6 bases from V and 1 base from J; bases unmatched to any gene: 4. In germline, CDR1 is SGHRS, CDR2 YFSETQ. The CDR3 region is CASNEDRGSYEQYF. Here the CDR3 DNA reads TGCGCCAGCAACGAGGACAGGGGGTCCTACGAGCAGTACTTC.